This is a list of T cell receptor beta chains from one sample in a study of blood T cell repertoires in COVID-19. TCRdb's copy holds only in-frame clones and misses some; the assay was immunoSEQ multiplex PCR. The table records roughly 11,000 clones, approximately 85% of them present only once. Sequenced material: peripheral blood. These receptors originate from a human donor in a cohort sampled during active COVID-19. Both conserved end residues are part of each CDR3. A D gene is named only where the DNA matches it firmly. Not every row has a clone size; where given, it reads once, few, many or a size class.

j_gene	d_gene	abundance	v_gene	CDR3aa	CDR3nt
TRBJ1-4	TRBD1	NA	TRBV19	CASRRTGGNEKLFF	TGTGCCAGTAGAAGGACAGGAGGTAATGAAAAACTGTTTTTT
TRBJ2-3	TRBD1	NA	TRBV2	CASSPRQGRTDTQYF	TGTGCCAGCAGTCCCCGACAGGGAAGGACAGATACGCAGTATTTT
TRBJ1-5	NA	few	TRBV9	CASSVGGFQPQHF	TGTGCCAGCAGCGTAGGCGGGTTCCAGCCCCAGCATTTT
TRBJ2-7	NA	NA	TRBV11-2	CASSPQGISYEQYF	TGTGCCAGCAGCCCGCAGGGTATCTCCTACGAGCAGTACTTC
TRBJ2-2	TRBD2	NA	TRBV27	CASSPGLAWANTGELFF	TGTGCCAGCAGTCCCGGACTAGCGTGGGCGAACACCGGGGAGCTGTTTTTT
TRBJ2-2	NA	NA	TRBV9	CASSVDSGSGGELFF	TGTGCCAGCAGCGTAGATTCAGGGTCGGGCGGGGAGCTGTTTTTT
TRBJ2-3	TRBD2	NA	TRBV19	CASSIGLDPDTQYF	TGTGCCAGTAGTATTGGACTAGATCCCGATACGCAGTATTTT
TRBJ2-3	NA	NA	TRBV11-2	CASSLDAAGVTDTQYF	TGTGCCAGCAGCTTAGATGCAGCAGGGGTCACAGATACGCAGTATTTT
TRBJ2-7	TRBD2	once	TRBV5-1	CASSSTSGTYEQYF	TGCGCCAGCAGCTCGACTAGCGGAACCTACGAGCAGTACTTC
TRBJ2-3	TRBD2	NA	TRBV28	CASSSGTSGRELTDTQYF	TGTGCCAGCAGTTCGGGGACTAGCGGGAGGGAACTCACAGATACGCAGTATTTT
TRBJ2-7	TRBD1	NA	TRBV7-2	CASSLEGQGLYEQYF	TGTGCCAGCAGCTTAGAGGGACAGGGTCTCTACGAGCAGTACTTC
TRBJ2-2	TRBD2	NA	TRBV5-4	CASSLEREWTGELFF	TGTGCCAGCAGCTTGGAGCGGGAATGGACCGGGGAGCTGTTTTTT
TRBJ2-3	TRBD2	NA	TRBV2	CASPSGTSTDTQYF	TGTGCCAGCCCCAGCGGGACGAGCACAGATACGCAGTATTTT
TRBJ2-7	TRBD2	NA	TRBV7-9	CASSLVAGPFEQYF	TGTGCCAGCAGCTTAGTAGCGGGGCCCTTCGAGCAGTACTTC
TRBJ1-1	NA	NA	TRBV28	CASSLLVQMNTEAFF	TGTGCCAGCAGTTTATTGGTACAGATGAACACTGAAGCTTTCTTT
TRBJ2-1	NA	NA	TRBV18	CASSRGDGPQFF	TGTGCCAGCTCACGGGGGGACGGGCCGCAGTTCTTC
TRBJ1-1	TRBD1	NA	TRBV4-3	CASSFYPGQTTEAFF	TGCGCCAGCAGCTTTTACCCGGGACAGACCACTGAAGCTTTCTTT
TRBJ1-4	TRBD1	NA	TRBV28	CASSPPRGTGDEKLFF	TGTGCCAGCAGTCCCCCTCGGGGGACAGGGGATGAAAAACTGTTTTTT
TRBJ1-5	NA	NA	TRBV20-1	CSASRTDNQPQHF	TGCAGTGCTAGTAGGACAGACAATCAGCCCCAGCATTTT
TRBJ1-2	NA	NA	TRBV4-3	CASSQDRRGGYGYTF	TGCGCCAGCAGCCAAGATCGGCGGGGCGGGTATGGCTACACCTTC
TRBJ2-7	NA	NA	TRBV27	CASSIRGQYEQYF	TGTGCCAGCAGCATCCGCGGCCAATACGAGCAGTACTTC
TRBJ2-5	TRBD2	NA	TRBV3-1/TRBV3-2	CASSQVTSGPQETQYF	TGTGCCAGCAGCCAAGTCACTAGCGGCCCCCAAGAGACCCAGTACTTC
TRBJ2-2	NA	NA	TRBV10-3	CAIQRQGSSPGELFF	TGTGCCATCCAGAGGCAGGGGTCATCACCGGGGGAGCTGTTTTTT
TRBJ2-3	NA	NA	TRBV2	CASSDVGVGTDTQYF	TGTGCCAGCAGTGACGTCGGGGTCGGGACAGATACGCAGTATTTT
TRBJ1-1	NA	NA	TRBV6-2/TRBV6-3	CASSPMSGMNTEAFF	TGTGCCAGCAGTCCCATGTCGGGGATGAACACTGAAGCTTTCTTT
TRBJ2-3	TRBD2	NA	TRBV7-9	CASSRGGGHTDTQYF	TGTGCCAGCAGCCGCGGGGGAGGGCATACAGATACGCAGTATTTT
TRBJ1-6	TRBD1	large	TRBV6-4	CASSQQGAQNSPLHF	TGTGCCAGCAGCCAACAGGGGGCGCAGAATTCACCCCTCCACTTT
TRBJ2-2	TRBD2	NA	TRBV2	CASNPGLAGLTGELFF	TGTGCCAGCAACCCGGGACTAGCGGGCCTCACCGGGGAGCTGTTTTTT
TRBJ2-6	NA	once	TRBV7-8	CASSSGQGSSGANVLTF	TGTGCCAGCAGCTCAGGTCAGGGGAGCTCTGGGGCCAACGTCCTGACTTTC
TRBJ2-2	TRBD2	NA	TRBV3-1/TRBV3-2	CASSQVLAGAVGELFF	TGTGCCAGCAGCCAAGTGTTAGCGGGGGCGGTCGGGGAGCTGTTTTTT
TRBJ1-5	NA	NA	TRBV19	CASSAQGPSTPQPQHF	TGTGCCAGTAGTGCCCAGGGGCCCTCAACCCCTCAGCCCCAGCATTTT
TRBJ2-1	TRBD2	NA	TRBV7-9	CASSFSGTSGAEWFF	TGTGCCAGCAGCTTTTCCGGGACTAGCGGGGCAGAGTGGTTCTTC
TRBJ1-1	NA	NA	TRBV25-1	CASSDGGVDTEAFF	TGTGCCAGCAGTGATGGGGGGGTGGACACTGAAGCTTTCTTT
TRBJ1-3	TRBD1	once	TRBV10-3	CASRDSPGNTIYF	TGTGCCAGCCGGGACAGTCCTGGAAACACCATATATTTT
TRBJ2-5	NA	once	TRBV4-2	CASSPGPLEETQYF	TGTGCCAGCAGCCCCGGTCCCTTAGAAGAGACCCAGTACTTC
TRBJ2-2	TRBD2	NA	TRBV7-9	CASSLTLAKGGELFF	TGTGCCAGCAGCTTGACACTAGCGAAGGGCGGGGAGCTGTTTTTT
TRBJ2-1	TRBD2	NA	TRBV19	CASSMLAGIGEQFF	TGTGCCAGTAGTATGCTAGCGGGGATCGGAGAGCAGTTCTTC
TRBJ2-2	TRBD2	NA	TRBV19	CASRPAGTNTGELFF	TGTGCCAGTAGGCCAGCGGGAACGAACACCGGGGAGCTGTTTTTT
TRBJ2-6	TRBD2	NA	TRBV10-3	CAISPSGRAPPAGANVLTF	TGTGCCATCTCGCCTAGCGGGAGGGCCCCCCCCGCTGGGGCCAACGTCCTGACTTTC
TRBJ1-2	NA	NA	TRBV21-1	CASSKRGGVGYTF	TGTGCCAGCAGCAAGAGGGGGGGGGTAGGCTACACCTTC
TRBJ2-7	TRBD2	once	TRBV18	CASSPSGTGGYEQYF	TGTGCCAGCTCACCCTCGGGGACGGGGGGCTACGAGCAGTACTTC
TRBJ2-7	NA	NA	TRBV7-2	CASSSVPPSVFGNYEQYF	TGTGCCAGCAGCTCGGTTCCCCCCAGTGTTTTCGGGAACTACGAGCAGTACTTC
TRBJ1-1	NA	NA	TRBV29-1	CSAQGQQNTEAFF	TGCAGCGCCCAGGGACAACAGAACACTGAAGCTTTCTTT
TRBJ2-3	NA	NA	TRBV5-4	CASARRGDTDTQYF	TGTGCCAGCGCTAGGAGGGGAGACACAGATACGCAGTATTTT
TRBJ2-2	TRBD1	NA	TRBV5-1	CASSSGQLSTGELFF	TGCGCCAGCAGCTCGGGACAGCTAAGCACCGGGGAGCTGTTTTTT
TRBJ2-7	NA	NA	TRBV7-3	CASSPGDGSKEQYF	TGTGCCAGCAGCCCGGGGGACGGCTCTAAGGAGCAGTACTTC
TRBJ2-7	TRBD2	NA	TRBV19	CASIIREGLVKAYEQYF	TGTGCCAGTATCATCAGAGAGGGACTAGTAAAAGCCTACGAGCAGTACTTC
TRBJ1-2	NA	NA	TRBV6-5	CASSYSGERGYTF	TGTGCCAGCAGTTACTCAGGGGAAAGAGGCTACACCTTC